The 30 T cell receptor beta chains in this list originate from one sample, sequenced in a study of T cell responses to AZD1222 COVID-19 vaccine. TCRdb's copy holds only in-frame clones and misses some; the assay was immunoSEQ multiplex PCR. Among approximately 150,000 clones listed, around 90% were seen once. The sample here was peripheral blood, taken on day 0 of AZD1222 vaccination. These receptors originate from an adult in good health.

V is TRBV19 and J is TRBJ1-2; a weak D match, TRBD1 (5 bases). V was shortened by 5 bases and J by 1 base, with 8 bases between the two germline ends. Germline CDR1 is LNHDA and CDR2 is SQIVND (reference sequence). This CDR3 spans 13 amino acids. CDR3 bases: TGTGCCAGTAGTCCGGGGGATAACTATGGCTACACCTTC. It translates to CASSPGDNYGYTF.

The rearrangement joins TRBV19 to TRBJ1-1; D is unresolved. The CDR3 is made up of 15 amino acids. The germline V gene has CDR1 LNHDA and CDR2 SQIVND (reference sequence). The V end was cut by 2 bases, the J end by 1 base, with 11 bases between. CDR3: CASSIQSSANTEAFF. DNA for the CDR3: TGTGCCAGTAGTATACAGTCGTCCGCGAACACTGAAGCTTTCTTT.

The chain employs TRBV7-8 and TRBJ1-2; 9 bases fit TRBD1. Germline CDR1 reads SGHVS; CDR2 reads FQNEAQ. The J segment lost 5 bases and the V segment lost 5 bases, leaving 9 bases of the junction unmatched. The length of the CDR3 is 15 residues. Here the CDR3 reads CASSRRDRGGYGYTF. The CDR3 DNA follows: TGTGCCAGCAGCAGAAGAGACAGGGGGGGTTATGGCTACACCTTC.

The chain carries TRBV7-2 and TRBJ1-1; no definite D call. V lost 7 bases and J lost 4, with 16 bases in between. The CDR3 sequence is 14 residues long. CDR1 is SGHTA and CDR2 is FQGNSA in the germline V gene. CDR3 in DNA: TGTGCCAGCACCCTTTCGTTTCGGGGCACTGAAGCTTTCTTT. Its translation is CASTLSFRGTEAFF.

This clone has only one observation. The chain carries TRBV9 and TRBJ1-6; D might be TRBD1 (5 bases). Germline V CDR1 and CDR2: SGDLS, YYNGEE. The CDR3 is made up of 16 amino acids. V lost 5 bases to trimming and J lost 6 bases, with 18 bases between them. In DNA, the CDR3 is TGTGCCAGCAGTGTCAGCCGGGACCGAGCTAATTCACCCCTCCACTTT. This translates into CASSVSRDRANSPLHF.

The chain carries TRBV18 and TRBJ2-7; a possible D gene is TRBD2 (5 bases). This CDR3 comprises 14 residues. The germline CDR1 and CDR2 sequences are KGHSH and LQKENI. Between the trimmed V and J ends, which lost 5 bases and 0 bases, there was a span of 11 bases. The DNA for the CDR3 is TGTGCCAGCTCAAACCGGGGAAGCTCCTACGAGCAGTACTTC. Residues: CASSNRGSSYEQYF.

The gene calls are TRBV9 and TRBJ2-1; weak D call: TRBD2 (6 bases). Trimming took off 4 bases at V and 4 bases at J, with 12 bases between the two ends. The CDR3 sequence is 14 residues long. From germline, CDR1 is SGDLS and CDR2 YYNGEE. The CDR3 loop reads CASSPAAGYNEQFF. The CDR3 DNA reads as TGTGCCAGCAGCCCAGCCGCGGGATACAATGAGCAGTTCTTC.

This chain connects TRBV2 to TRBJ2-2; a weak D match, TRBD1 (6 bases). From germline, CDR1 is SNHLY and CDR2 FYNNEI. This CDR3 has 13 residues. V was clipped by 6 bases and J by 6 bases, with 11 bases between them. The CDR3 DNA reads as TGTGCCAGCAGGGGGCAGGGGTCCGGGGAGCTGTTTTTT. Encoded protein: CASRGQGSGELFF.

This clone was seen once. V and J are TRBV7-2 and TRBJ2-7; D possibly matches TRBD1 or TRBD2 (5 bases each). The V gene's germline CDR1 is SGHTA and CDR2 FQGNSA. Between the trimmed V and J ends, which lost 4 bases and 7 bases, there was a span of 23 bases. This CDR3 comprises 16 residues. This CDR3 is CASSSNEPGPTGEQYF. CDR3 DNA: TGTGCCAGCAGCTCTAATGAGCCGGGACCGACGGGGGAGCAGTACTTC.

This sequence joins TRBV18 and TRBJ1-1; 8 nucleotides align to TRBD1. Germline V gives CDR1 KGHSH, CDR2 LQKENI. The CDR3 spans 16 residues. V gave up 2 bases and J gave up 4 bases; unmatched junction bases: 9. The CDR3 region is CASSPGRGPEVTEAFF. In DNA form, the CDR3 reads TGTGCCAGCTCACCAGGCAGGGGGCCTGAAGTCACTGAAGCTTTCTTT. Filled out from reference TRBV18 and TRBJ1-1, the complete variable domain reads NAGVMQNPRHLVRRRGQEARLRCSPMKGHSHVYWYRQLPEEGLKFMVYLQKENIIDESGMPKERFSAEFPKEGPSILRIQQVVRGDSAAYFCASSPGRGPEVTEAFFGQGTRLTVV.

The chain combines TRBV5-5 with TRBJ2-5, with D perhaps TRBD1 (5 bases). The germline V gene has CDR1 SGHKS and CDR2 YYEKEE (reference sequence). V lost 1 base to trimming and J lost 4 bases, with 11 bases between them. This CDR3 comprises 14 residues. CDR3 protein: CASSLWSRGETQYF. DNA for the CDR3: TGTGCCAGCAGCTTGTGGTCTAGGGGAGAGACCCAGTACTTC.

This clone was detected only once. V and J are TRBV2 and TRBJ1-3, with D possibly matching TRBD1 (5 bases). Looked up from germline, CDR1 is SNHLY and CDR2 is FYNNEI. The length of the CDR3 is 15 residues. With 4 bases removed from V and 0 bases from J, the gap between germline ends came to 10 bases. CDR3 sequence reads: CASSVGPGSGNTIYF. As DNA, the CDR3 is TGTGCCAGCAGTGTGGGACCGGGCTCTGGAAACACCATATATTTT.

This chain links TRBV4-1 with TRBJ1-4, with 10 bases matching TRBD1. This CDR3 contains 18 residues. Trimming took 6 bases from V and 0 from J; bases not matched to a gene: 10. Per germline, CDR1 MGHRA and CDR2 YSYEKL. The chain's CDR3 is CASRRGTGVLATNEKLFF. The CDR3 bases are TGCGCCAGCAGGCGGGGGACAGGGGTTCTTGCAACTAATGAAAAACTGTTTTTT.

The V and J genes are TRBV28 and TRBJ1-5; 7 nucleotides line up with TRBD1. The CDR3 runs 15 residues. Per the germline V gene, CDR1 is MDHEN and CDR2 is SYDVKM. V trimming: 6 bases; J trimming: 4 bases; junction bases outside the gene matches: 9. CDR3 in DNA: TGTGCCAGCAGACTGACAGGGAGGTGGAATCAGCCCCAGCATTTT. This encodes CASRLTGRWNQPQHF.

The chain links TRBV11-2 to TRBJ2-1; 7 bases are a match to TRBD2. The CDR3 consists of 15 residues. Germline-derived CDR1 and CDR2 are SGHAT and FQNNGV. Losses at the gene ends were 6 bases for V and 3 bases for J; bases not matched to a gene: 8. CDR3 nucleotides: TGTGCCAGCAGGATATGGGAGGGTTACTACAATGAGCAGTTCTTC. Its translation: CASRIWEGYYNEQFF. The full variable domain, in which reference TRBV11-2 and TRBJ2-1 provide the parts outside the CDR3, is EAGVAQSPRYKIIEKRQSVAFWCNPISGHATLYWYQQILGQGPKLLIQFQNNGVVDDSQLPKDRFSAERLKGVDSTLKIQPAKLEDSAVYLCASRIWEGYYNEQFFGPGTRLTVL.

The V gene is TRBV7-2, the J gene TRBJ2-6, with D perhaps TRBD1 (5 bases). Germline V gene sequence: CDR1 SGHTA, CDR2 FQGNSA. The CDR3 is 15 amino acids. V was cut by 2 bases and J by 1 base, with 6 bases left in between. The CDR3 loop is CASSLSGSGANVLTF. CDR3 nucleotides: TGTGCCAGCAGCTTATCAGGGTCTGGGGCCAACGTCCTGACTTTC.

The chain links TRBV11-2 to TRBJ1-2; perhaps TRBD1 as D (6 bases). Germline-derived CDR1 and CDR2 are SGHAT and FQNNGV. The CDR3 sequence is 15 residues long. With 5 bases removed from V and 2 bases from J, the gap between germline ends came to 15 bases. CDR3 sequence (DNA): TGTGCCAGCAGCCGTGCCGGGACAATAAACTATGGCTACACCTTC. It translates to CASSRAGTINYGYTF.

V and J are TRBV6-5 and TRBJ2-1; 8 bases fit TRBD1. The CDR3 covers 13 residues. With 2 bases clipped from V and 9 bases from J, the junction kept 3 bases outside the gene matches. Germline CDR1 MNHEY, CDR2 SVGAGI. Here the CDR3 DNA reads TGTGCCAGCAGTTACCGGGGGACAGGTGAGCAGTTCTTC. Protein sequence: CASSYRGTGEQFF.

Concerning this clone itself: This same CDR3 is encoded by further DNA sequences in the sample. This rearrangement joins TRBV5-1 to TRBJ1-2; 7 positions agree with TRBD1. The CDR3 sequence is 13 residues long. The junction had 5 bases not matched to a gene; V was cut back by 5 bases and J by 4 bases. Germline CDR1 is SGHRS and CDR2 is YFSETQ. As DNA, the CDR3 is TGCGCCAGCAGTCCGGGACAGAGCTATGGCTACACCTTC. This translates into CASSPGQSYGYTF.

This clone has only a few counts. The J gene is TRBJ2-2, the V gene TRBV11-2; TRBD1 matches 9 bases. This CDR3 is built from 16 residues. The V gene end was trimmed by 5 bases and the J gene end by 6 bases; junction bases not matched to a gene: 10. CDR1 and CDR2 from the germline V gene are SGHAT and FQNNGV. The CDR3 coding sequence is TGTGCCAGCAGCGCAAGGACAGGGGCCCTAGCCGGGGAGCTGTTTTTT. Amino acid sequence: CASSARTGALAGELFF. Based on the CDR3 plus reference TRBV11-2 and TRBJ2-2, the full variable domain is EAGVAQSPRYKIIEKRQSVAFWCNPISGHATLYWYQQILGQGPKLLIQFQNNGVVDDSQLPKDRFSAERLKGVDSTLKIQPAKLEDSAVYLCASSARTGALAGELFFGEGSRLTVL.

This clone has more than one count but fewer than ten. This chain connects TRBV7-6 to TRBJ2-7; 10 nucleotides agree with TRBD1. This CDR3 is built from 15 residues. Germline CDR1 and CDR2: SGHVS and FNYEAQ. V gave up 5 bases and J gave up 2 bases; unmatched junction bases: 6. The CDR3 sequence: CASSPETGGPYEQYF. Written as DNA, the CDR3 is TGTGCCAGCAGCCCGGAGACAGGGGGCCCCTACGAGCAGTACTTC.

This chain joins TRBV19 and TRBJ1-1; tentative D call: TRBD1 (5 bases). V shed 8 bases and J shed 4 bases, with 17 bases lying between them. Germline V gene lookup returns CDR1 LNHDA and CDR2 SQIVND (reference sequence). The CDR3 consists of 14 residues. CDR3 residues: CASFLRGGFTEAFF. CDR3 sequence (DNA): TGTGCCAGTTTTCTCCGGGGCGGTTTCACTGAAGCTTTCTTT.

The table lists this clone with a few counts. The gene calls are TRBV9 and TRBJ1-5; D unclear. The V gene lost 0 bases and the J gene lost 2 bases, with 9 bases spanning the gap. This CDR3 comprises 15 residues. The germline V gene encodes CDR1 SGDLS and CDR2 YYNGEE. The CDR3 DNA sequence: TGTGCCAGCAGCGTAGGCAGTATGGGCAATCAGCCCCAGCATTTT. It translates to CASSVGSMGNQPQHF. The full variable domain, rest sourced from reference TRBV9 and TRBJ1-5, is DSGVTQTPKHLITATGQRVTLRCSPRSGDLSVYWYQQSLDQGLQFLIQYYNGEERAKGNILERFSAQQFPDLHSELNLSSLELGDSALYFCASSVGSMGNQPQHFGDGTRLSIL.

This chain joins TRBV7-3 and TRBJ2-2, with 7 bases fitting TRBD1. Looked up from germline, CDR1 is SGHTA and CDR2 is FQGTGA. The CDR3 has 16 residues. The ends lost 5 bases at V and 1 base at J; junction bases unmatched: 7. The CDR3 coding sequence is TGTGCCAGCAGCGCCGACAGGGTCAGGAACACCGGGGAGCTGTTTTTT. Protein: CASSADRVRNTGELFF.

The genes are TRBV7-2 and TRBJ1-2, with 9 bases aligning to TRBD1. CDR3 length equals 17 residues. Germline V gene sequence: CDR1 SGHTA, CDR2 FQGNSA. V trimming: 3 bases; J trimming: 7 bases; junction bases outside the gene matches: 15. CDR3 sequence: CASSFGGTGRLSGGYTF. The CDR3 coding sequence is TGTGCCAGCAGCTTTGGGGGGACAGGGAGACTTTCAGGTGGCTACACCTTC.

CDR3: CASRYKGRLDTIYF. The CDR3 DNA sequence: TGTGCCAGCCGTTACAAGGGGAGGTTGGACACCATATATTTT. This chain connects TRBV19 to TRBJ1-3; perhaps TRBD1 as D (5 bases). Deletions cut 9 bases from V and 8 bases from J, with 20 bases between. Germline CDR1 reads LNHDA; CDR2 reads SQIVND (reference sequence). The CDR3 has 14 amino acids.

The chain uses TRBV6-5 and TRBJ2-2; D is uncertain. The V gene's germline CDR1 is MNHEY and CDR2 SVGAGI. V lost 2 bases to trimming and J lost 6 bases, with 7 bases between them. The CDR3 has 13 amino acids. As DNA, the CDR3 is TGTGCCAGCAGTTACGACACCTCCGGGGAGCTGTTTTTT. Residues: CASSYDTSGELFF.

The rearrangement uses TRBV30 and TRBJ2-1; TRBD1 might be the D (6 bases). The ends were cut back, 6 bases at V and 0 bases at J, with 12 bases in the middle. The germline V gene has CDR1 GTSNPN and CDR2 SVGIG (reference sequence). This CDR3 has 14 residues. The DNA of the CDR3 is TGTGCCTGTGCAAGGGGGAGCTCCTACAATGAGCAGTTCTTC. Translated: CACARGSSYNEQFF.

This chain links TRBV6-5 with TRBJ1-1; 8 bases align to TRBD1. This CDR3 has 14 residues. V lost 6 bases, J lost 3 bases, and 6 bases stayed unmatched. CDR1 MNHEY and CDR2 SVGAGI come from the germline V gene. The CDR3 protein is CASRGYRGDTEAFF. The CDR3 DNA is TGTGCCAGCAGGGGGTACAGGGGGGACACTGAAGCTTTCTTT.

This clone turned up a few times. The chain employs TRBV12-5 and TRBJ2-5; 10 nucleotides match TRBD2. J lost 4 bases, V lost 2 bases, and 4 bases had no gene match. CDR3 length: 15 residues. Germline CDR1 and CDR2: LGHNT and FRNRAP. DNA for the CDR3: TGTGCTAGTGGTTTGAGAGCGGGGGGGCCAGAGACCCAGTACTTC. It codes for CASGLRAGGPETQYF.